This T cell receptor (beta chain) was captured by sequencing in a study of cytomegalovirus exposure and HLA in healthy donors. Study summary: As an earlier analysis found, around 190 million T cells yielded approximately 110 million unique TCR beta sequences.

Broader study findings: The classifier was said to identify cytomegalovirus status with high specificity and sensitivity. An analysis done earlier found most TCR beta V segments productive about 87% or about 30% of the time.

PCR amplification relied on 60 Vbeta primers (plus 13 Jbeta primers). Here immunoSEQ multiplex PCR was the method, and the copy in TCRdb shows in-frame clones only, minus some. The data contain around 110,000 clones, about 68% of them singletons. In regard to this clone: Its antigen is currently unknown.

CDR1 is GTSNPN, CDR2 SVGIG, per germline (reference sequence). V lost 0 bases and J 6 bases, leaving 11 bases between the germline ends. This CDR3 has 14 residues. The TCR was taken from a woman aged 40 to 55 in good health and CMV-seropositive. Input material: PBMCs. The rearrangement uses TRBV30 and TRBJ1-4; a weak D match, TRBD1 (6 bases). The CDR3 nucleotides read TGTGCCTGGAGTGTAAAGGGGGTCCATGAAAAACTGTTTTTT. As protein: CAWSVKGVHEKLFF.